The entry below gives a single T cell receptor (beta chain) sequence along with its context. Its antigen is not identified. These data originate in a study of lymphopenia after photon versus proton radiotherapy. Study outcomes and limitations: Post-nadir diversity loss with photons came from oligoclonal expansion, particularly CD8+ Temra cells. Larger post-nadir TCR diversity loss correlated inversely with survival in deceased patients.

V was shortened by 4 bases and J by 5 bases, with 14 bases between the two germline ends. CDR1 and CDR2 from the germline V gene are SGHKS and YYEKEE (reference sequence). This CDR3 contains 14 residues. TCRdb keeps only in-frame clones here, not all; method: immunoSEQ multiplex PCR. The table records around 42,000 clones, approximately 85% of them present only once. This sample comprised peripheral blood, obtained from a patient treated with photon-based radiotherapy. This clonotype was sampled from a man aged 35 to 55 with gastric cancer. The chain links TRBV5-5 to TRBJ2-3; D unresolved. In DNA, the CDR3 is TGTGCCAGCAGCCCGGGCCCCCAGAGAGATACGCAGTATTTT. This encodes CASSPGPQRDTQYF.